These 22 T cell receptor beta chains originate from one sample sequenced in a study of CD8 T cells in ankylosing spondylitis. Each CDR3 protein gets one entry after TCRdb re-called the 5' RACE reads with MiXCR. This table has more than 150,000 distinct CDR3 sequences, roughly 10% appearing once. The sequenced sample was blood, either unsorted or a sorted T cell fraction (not recorded which). These receptors were obtained from a male donor with ankylosing spondylitis or in good health (not recorded which).

At least ten counts were recorded for this clonotype. The gene calls are TRBV2 and TRBJ2-3; D is unresolved. CDR1 and CDR2 (germline): SNHLY, FYNNEI. The length of the CDR3 is 12 residues. Trimming took 5 bases from V and 3 from J, leaving 6 bases between them. Here the CDR3 DNA reads TGTGCCAGCAGTACAGAGACAGATACGCAGTATTTT. Translation gives CASSTETDTQYF. The full variable domain, with the rest looked up from reference TRBV2 and TRBJ2-3, is EPEVTQTPSHQVTQMGQEVILRCVPISNHLYFYWYRQILGQKVEFLVSFYNNEISEKSEIFDDQFSVERPDGSNFTLKIRSTKLEDSAMYFCASSTETDTQYFGPGTRLTVL.

This clonotype was found many times. The rearrangement joins TRBV6-2 or TRBV6-3 to TRBJ1-1; TRBD1 is a possible D gene (5 bases). The ends were cut back, 7 bases at V and 0 bases at J, with 12 bases in the middle. The germline V gene encodes CDR1 MNHEY and CDR2 SVGEGT. This CDR3 contains 14 residues. The CDR3 DNA follows: TGTGCCAGCAACCGGGGCAGTCTGAACACTGAAGCTTTCTTT. Residues: CASNRGSLNTEAFF.

This clonotype has ten or more counts. CDR3 DNA: TGTGCCACCTCATTTGGCAGTAGCTCCTACAATGAGCAGTTCTTC. It specifies CATSFGSSSYNEQFF. The V gene is TRBV6-1, the J gene TRBJ2-1; D is unclear. The germline V gene has CDR1 MNHNS and CDR2 SASEGT. The ends were cut back, 10 bases at V and 0 bases at J, with 16 bases in the middle. This CDR3 region has 15 residues.

The table lists this clonotype with many counts. The chain carries TRBV4-1 and TRBJ2-6; no definite D call. CDR1 and CDR2 from the germline V gene are MGHRA and YSYEKL. The CDR3 is made up of 15 amino acids. Trimming removed 4 bases at V and 1 base at J, with 8 bases between. DNA for the CDR3: TGCGCCAGCAGCCTTTTGGGTTCTGGGGCCAACGTCCTGACTTTC. Translating gives CASSLLGSGANVLTF.

This clonotype has a count of ten or more. The rearrangement links TRBV12-3 or TRBV12-4 to TRBJ2-5; 7 bases align to TRBD1. This CDR3 comprises 14 residues. V lost 6 bases and J lost 2; bases outside the gene matches: 6. CDR3 sequence: CASSRRQGQETQYF. The CDR3 coding sequence is TGTGCCAGCAGCCGTAGACAGGGACAAGAGACCCAGTACTTC.

This clonotype was counted between two and nine times. This chain connects TRBV10-3 to TRBJ1-2; possibly TRBD1 for D (5 bases). Germline V gene data show CDR1 as ENHRY and CDR2 as SYGVKD. The CDR3 is 13 residues long. Trimming removed 8 bases from V and 6 bases from J, with 16 bases in between. The CDR3 sequence is CAIRPQGFHGYTF. The CDR3 coding sequence is TGTGCCATCCGGCCCCAGGGATTCCATGGCTACACCTTC.

On this clonotype: One junction end disagrees with the germline gene, perhaps due to a read error. The chain links TRBV4-3 to TRBJ2-3, with 10 bases that match TRBD2. The V gene's germline CDR1 is LGHNA and CDR2 YSLEER. The CDR3 length is 17 residues. CDR3 sequence (DNA): TGCGCCAGCAGCCAAGTGGCCAGCGGGGGGGCCTCGGATACACAGTATTTT. It specifies CASSQVASGGASDTQYF.

This clonotype was detected many times. The CDR3 DNA follows: TGCGCCAGCAGTGTTGGAGGGGAAGCTTTCTTT. Amino acids: CASSVGGEAFF. J is TRBJ1-1 and V is TRBV10-2; D not resolved. The length of the CDR3 is 11 residues. V shed 4 bases and J shed 8 bases, with 8 bases lying between them. Per the germline V gene, CDR1 is WSHSY and CDR2 is SAAADI.

This clonotype was seen ten or more times. The rearrangement uses TRBV2 and TRBJ2-2; D may correspond to TRBD1 or TRBD2 (5 bases each). Trimming left V 5 bases short and J 4 bases short, with 14 bases between. CDR1 and CDR2 (germline): SNHLY, FYNNEI. This CDR3 region has 15 residues. The DNA of the CDR3 is TGTGCCAGCAGTCCCTCCGGTGGGGGCACCGGGGAGCTGTTTTTT. It encodes CASSPSGGGTGELFF.

This clonotype appeared many times. This chain connects TRBV18 to TRBJ2-7; 10 bases agree with TRBD1. After removal of 6 bases from V and 7 bases from J, the junction contained 6 bases not matched to a gene. Germline loops: CDR1 KGHSH, CDR2 LQKENI. CDR3 length: 13 residues. CDR3 nucleotides: TGTGCCAGCTCGCCCGGGACAGGGGTTGAGCAGTACTTC. It yields the protein CASSPGTGVEQYF.

The V call is TRBV7-9, the J call TRBJ2-5; D perhaps matches TRBD2 (6 bases). This CDR3 is built from 14 residues. In germline, CDR1 is SEHNR, CDR2 FQNEAQ (reference sequence). The V end lost 3 bases, the J end lost 3 bases, and 11 bases lay between the germline ends. The CDR3 reads CASSLDYSKETQYF. Here the CDR3 DNA reads TGTGCCAGCAGCTTGGACTATTCAAAAGAGACCCAGTACTTC.

This clonotype was detected a few times. This chain connects TRBV7-8 to TRBJ1-2; no clear D. The CDR3 covers 14 residues. CDR1 SGHVS and CDR2 FQNEAQ come from the germline V gene. V gave up 4 bases and J gave up 4 bases, with 13 bases separating them. The CDR3 DNA follows: TGTGCCAGCAGCTCCCGGGATCTACCCTATGGCTACACCTTC. Amino acid sequence: CASSSRDLPYGYTF.

There are many counts of this clonotype. The chain links TRBV4-1 to TRBJ2-7; possibly TRBD1 for D (5 bases). The ends were cut back, 1 base at V and 2 bases at J, with 12 bases in the middle. CDR3 length: 15 residues. CDR1 MGHRA and CDR2 YSYEKL come from the germline V gene. CDR3 loop: CASSQVTGGAYEQYF. DNA of the CDR3: TGCGCCAGCAGCCAAGTTACAGGTGGGGCCTACGAGCAGTACTTC.

Only a few counts were recorded for this clonotype. The chain carries TRBV20-1 and TRBJ1-1, with D possibly TRBD1 on 6 matching bases. Germline CDR1 reads DFQATT; CDR2 reads SNEGSKA (reference sequence). The V end was cut by 3 bases, the J end by 1 base, with 15 bases between. CDR3 length equals 15 residues. The CDR3 DNA reads TGCAGTGCTAGCCTGGGAGGCAGGGGGAACACTGAAGCTTTCTTT. Its translation is CSASLGGRGNTEAFF.

The chain uses TRBV7-2 and TRBJ1-2; 9 bases are shared with TRBD1. The CDR3 spans 17 residues. J gave up 4 bases and V 2 bases, and 11 bases lay outside the gene matches. Germline CDR1 reads SGHTA; CDR2 reads FQGNSA. Written as DNA, the CDR3 is TGTGCCAGCAGCTTACTAACAGGGGGCGCGGAATCCTATGGCTACACCTTC. The encoded protein is CASSLLTGGAESYGYTF.

The chain recombines TRBV6-5 with TRBJ2-3; tentatively, D is TRBD1 (6 bases). CDR3 size: 16 residues. Germline loops: CDR1 MNHEY, CDR2 SVGAGI. Trimming took off 2 bases at V and 2 bases at J, with 14 bases between the two ends. The CDR3 region is CASSYGGATDTDTQYF. The CDR3 coding sequence is TGTGCCAGCAGTTACGGGGGCGCGACAGACACAGATACGCAGTATTTT.

The chain carries TRBV2 and TRBJ1-2, with 9 bases fitting TRBD1. The CDR3 runs to 12 residues. The V segment lost 7 bases and the J segment 6 bases; nucleotides outside the gene matches: 3. Looked up from germline, CDR1 is SNHLY and CDR2 is FYNNEI. This CDR3 is CASTDRGNGYTF. CDR3 in DNA: TGTGCCAGCACGGACAGGGGAAATGGCTACACCTTC.

In its sample, this clonotype was seen many times. The J gene is TRBJ2-1, the V gene TRBV29-1; D perhaps matches TRBD1 (6 bases). The CDR3 consists of 13 residues. The V end lost 2 bases, the J end lost 6 bases, and 11 bases lay between the germline ends. The germline gives CDR1 SQVTM, CDR2 ANQGSEA. CDR3 nucleotides: TGCAGCGTTGAACTCCACAGGGTCAATGAGCAGTTCTTC. Translation: CSVELHRVNEQFF.

This clonotype was recorded many times. This chain joins TRBV10-3 and TRBJ2-3, with D possibly being TRBD1 (7 bases). The germline CDR1 and CDR2 sequences are ENHRY and SYGVKD. CDR3 length: 16 amino acids. Trimming shortened V by 0 bases and J by 1 base, and 11 bases separated the two germline ends. CDR3: CAISESARGGTDTQYF. DNA of the CDR3: TGTGCCATCAGTGAGTCCGCCAGGGGGGGCACAGATACGCAGTATTTT.

There are many counts of this clonotype. V is TRBV7-8 and J is TRBJ2-5; TRBD2 agrees at 11 bases. Per germline, CDR1 SGHVS and CDR2 FQNEAQ. The CDR3 length is 18 residues. V lost 1 base, J lost 0 bases, and 7 bases stayed unmatched. DNA for the CDR3: TGTGCCAGCAGCTTAGTGGGCCGTAGCGGGAGGGACCAAGAGACCCAGTACTTC. Residues: CASSLVGRSGRDQETQYF.

This clonotype was counted ten times or more. This chain uses TRBV6-1 with TRBJ2-3; TRBD1 is a possible D gene (5 bases). The CDR3 sequence is 14 residues long. CDR1 and CDR2 (germline): MNHNS, SASEGT. Trimming pared 6 bases from V and 2 bases from J, leaving 12 bases between. The CDR3 DNA follows: TGTGCCAGCAGCCTGTTAGGGGTCACAGATACGCAGTATTTT. It is translated as CASSLLGVTDTQYF.

This clonotype has a count of ten or more. This rearrangement joins TRBV20-1 to TRBJ2-2; 7 bases map to TRBD2. Germline assignment: CDR1 DFQATT and CDR2 SNEGSKA (reference sequence). The CDR3 runs to 13 residues. Trimming cost V 3 bases and J 4 bases; bases outside gene matches: 2. The CDR3 nucleotides are TGCAGTGCTAGGAAGCGGGGCACCGGGGAGCTGTTTTTT. It codes for CSARKRGTGELFF.